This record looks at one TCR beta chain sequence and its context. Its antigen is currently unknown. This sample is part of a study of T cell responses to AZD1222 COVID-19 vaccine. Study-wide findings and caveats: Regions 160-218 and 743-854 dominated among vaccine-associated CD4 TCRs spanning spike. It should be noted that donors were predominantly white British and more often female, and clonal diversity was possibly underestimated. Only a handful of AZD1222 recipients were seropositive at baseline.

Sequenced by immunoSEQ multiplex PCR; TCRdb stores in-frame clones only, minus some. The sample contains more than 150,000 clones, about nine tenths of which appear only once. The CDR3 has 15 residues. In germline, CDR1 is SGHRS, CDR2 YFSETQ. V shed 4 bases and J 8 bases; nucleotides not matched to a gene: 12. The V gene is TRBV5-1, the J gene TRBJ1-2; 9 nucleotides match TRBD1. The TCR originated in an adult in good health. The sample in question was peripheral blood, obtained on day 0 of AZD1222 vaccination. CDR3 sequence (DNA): TGCGCCAGCAGCGTCCGGGCCGGGACAGGGTCCGGCTACACCTTC. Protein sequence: CASSVRAGTGSGYTF.